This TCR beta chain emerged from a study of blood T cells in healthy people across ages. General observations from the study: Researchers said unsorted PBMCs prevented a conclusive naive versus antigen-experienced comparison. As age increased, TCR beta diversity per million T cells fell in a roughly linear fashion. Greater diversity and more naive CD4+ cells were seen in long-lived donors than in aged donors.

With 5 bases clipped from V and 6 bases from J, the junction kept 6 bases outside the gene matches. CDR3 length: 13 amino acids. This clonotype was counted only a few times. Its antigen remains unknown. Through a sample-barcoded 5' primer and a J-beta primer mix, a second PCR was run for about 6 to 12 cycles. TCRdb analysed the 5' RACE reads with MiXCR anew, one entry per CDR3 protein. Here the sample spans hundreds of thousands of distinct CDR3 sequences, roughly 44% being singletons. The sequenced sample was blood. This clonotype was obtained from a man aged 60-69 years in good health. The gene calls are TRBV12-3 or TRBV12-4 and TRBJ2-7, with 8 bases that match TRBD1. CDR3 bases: TGTGCCAGCAGTCGTAGACAGGGGAGCGAGCAGTACTTC. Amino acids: CASSRRQGSEQYF.